This note documents a single T cell receptor beta chain sequence. No cognate antigen has been identified for it. No much larger clone exists at a distance of one base, and base qualities are not known. The same CDR3 is also encoded by other DNA sequences in this sample. This entry comes from a study of shared clonotypes between healthy human individuals (dated by TCRdb to the early 2020s). Background for the entire study: A couple of women and a few men aged 18 to 49 years were included in the cohort. For each donor, CD4 naive and CD4 memory were each run on three plates, CD8 naive on two plates, and CD8 memory on one plate. To estimate repertoire size and how much clonotype sharing occurs between individuals, the study deeply sequenced the blood TCR repertoires of a handful of healthy adults. Libraries were prepared and TCR repertoires were sequenced by different laboratories using diverse techniques, in order to increase sequencing depth and limit assay-specific biases. Between about 0.8 and 8.9 billion PBMCs per donor were obtained by leukapheresis. Overall study outcomes, separate from this receptor: Naive subsets generally had larger estimated clonotype richness than memory subsets. When several donors were compared, the shared fraction of clonotypes was around 4.6% for naive CD4, around 4% for naive CD8, about 2.5% for memory CD4, and about 0.36% for memory CD8. The small number of donors limited the genetic and exposure-history diversity represented. Rarefaction of sorted-subset datasets indicated incomplete sequencing despite the large sequencing depth. Sampling was restricted to blood, and TCR repertoires in tissues likely differ from the TCR repertoires found in blood. Clonotypes shared by all four sorted-subset donors showed higher generation probabilities than non-shared clonotypes. Pairwise subsampling led to the expectation that sequencing depth would affect the degree of clonotype sharing among donors.

TCR CDR3 regions were amplified from genomic DNA by multiplex PCR using the deep immunoSEQ assay. Genomic DNA extracted from each cell subset was distributed evenly over all wells of several immunoSEQ 96-well plates, and each plate served as one replicate. Each replicate PCR for sorted subsets received 200 ng genomic DNA, equal to about 30,000 T cell genomes. Purified libraries were measured with a Qubit 3.0 fluorometer, size-checked on a Bioanalyzer 2100, and measured again with the KAPA Library Quantification kit. Each immunoSEQ 96-well plate was sequenced on its own single-read 150-cycle Illumina NextSeq 550 flow cell. Regarding the original processing steps: Because the immunoSEQ output held only junctional sequences and lacked quality scores, the filtering could not match the filtering applied to full-length reads. Sequences were annotated with PyIR, a Python wrapper for IgBLAST v1.9, and V/J genes and CDR3 were assigned using IMGT germline references. Reads were filtered out if the reads had weak V/J assignments (E-value above 1e-6), no CDR3, stop codons, out-of-frame junctions, or ambiguous translated residues. V3J clonotypes were defined as sequences sharing the same inferred V gene, J gene, and CDR3 amino acid sequence. Percentage overlap between repertoires was computed as shared unique clonotypes divided by the size of the smaller repertoire. Richness of each repertoire was evaluated using RTK rarefaction, the Chao1 estimator, and Recon v2.1 estimates of unobserved clonotypes. Generation probabilities for all TCRbeta clonotypes obtained by the gDNA method from a few donors were computed using OLGA. TCRdb stores this immuneACCESS table with in-frame sequences only. Part of the clones is absent; in the studies checked, under half of the shortfall reflects unresolved V genes, and no reason is known for the rest. D and trimming were read from the DNA, whereas the V and J calls and clone size are those reported in that table. The sample table records around 2.5 million clones; 90% to 95% of these occur just once. The ten largest make up about 0.34% of the sample.

Donors were healthy HIV-negative adults with no recently reported acute infections or vaccinations. Every donor was a Caucasian adult residing in Nashville, Tennessee, USA. CD4+ T cells were enriched by magnetic negative selection; naive cells were then positively selected on CD45RA, and the negative fraction formed the memory subset. Blood was obtained by leukapheresis, after which PBMCs were separated by Ficoll-Histopaque density gradient centrifugation and cryopreserved in liquid nitrogen vapor phase. Analytical flow cytometry was used to check the purity and quantity of each magnetically sorted T cell population. From each sorted fraction, genomic DNA was isolated and quantified by UV absorbance on a Nanodrop 2000c. Counted from cysteine to phenylalanine, this CDR3 has 12 amino acids. The only DNA kept is the CDR3, 36 bases in frame from the first base. The V end loses 4 bases and the J end loses 3 bases, and a stretch of 3 bases separates them. CDR1 ENHRY and CDR2 SYGVKD were looked up in the germline V gene.

The sequence is built from TRBV10-3 and TRBJ2-2; no D gene call is confident. Material for sequencing was naive CD4+ T cells from PBMCs. The cell subset or site label, read with the paper, signifies: CD45RA+ positively selected. This TCR came from a man aged 18 to 30 in good health. Some clones in this sample may be carry-over from other donors' samples. The nucleotide sequence is given as TGTGCCATCAGTGTGTACACCGGGGAGCTGTTTTTT. This sequence encodes CAISVYTGELFF.